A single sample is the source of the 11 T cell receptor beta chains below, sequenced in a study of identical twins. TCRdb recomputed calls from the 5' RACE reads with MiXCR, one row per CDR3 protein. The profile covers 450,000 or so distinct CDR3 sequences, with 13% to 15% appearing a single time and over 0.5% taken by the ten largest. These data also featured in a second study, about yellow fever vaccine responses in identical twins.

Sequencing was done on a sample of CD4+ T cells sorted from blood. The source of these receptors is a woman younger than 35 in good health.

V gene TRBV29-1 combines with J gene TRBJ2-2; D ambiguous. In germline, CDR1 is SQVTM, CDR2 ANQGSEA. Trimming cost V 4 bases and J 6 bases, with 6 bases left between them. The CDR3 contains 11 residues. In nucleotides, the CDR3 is TGCAGCGTTGCATGGTCCGGGGAGCTGTTTTTT. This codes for CSVAWSGELFF.

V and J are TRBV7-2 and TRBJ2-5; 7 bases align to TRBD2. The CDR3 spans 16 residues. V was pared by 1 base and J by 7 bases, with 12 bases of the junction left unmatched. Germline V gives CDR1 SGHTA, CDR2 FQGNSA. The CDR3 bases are TGTGCCAGCAGCTTAGGAAGCGGGACGGCGGCGATGACCCAGTACTTC. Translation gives CASSLGSGTAAMTQYF.

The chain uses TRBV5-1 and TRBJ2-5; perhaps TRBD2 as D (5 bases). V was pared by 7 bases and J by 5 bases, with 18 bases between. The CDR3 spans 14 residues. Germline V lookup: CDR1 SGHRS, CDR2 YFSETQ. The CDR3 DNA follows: TGCGCCAGCCGCCGATTGGGAGTAGGGGAGACCCAGTACTTC. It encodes CASRRLGVGETQYF.

The CDR3 DNA reads TGCGCCAGCCCTACAGTTCCGGGACAGGGTCACACCGTGGGCTGTTTTTTT. Protein: CASPTVPGQGHTVGCFF. V usage is TRBV23-1 and J usage is TRBJ2-2, with 9 bases matching TRBD1. TRBV23-1 carries the ORF label, with uncertain function. Trimming removed 8 bases from V and 17 bases from J; junction bases left unmatched: 27. CDR3 length equals 17 residues.

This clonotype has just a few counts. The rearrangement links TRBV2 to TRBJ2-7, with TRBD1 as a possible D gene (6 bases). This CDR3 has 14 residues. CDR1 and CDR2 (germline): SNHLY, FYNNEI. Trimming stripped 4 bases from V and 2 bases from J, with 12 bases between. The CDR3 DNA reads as TGTGCCAGCAGTGTTGACAGGACCCCCTACGAGCAGTACTTC. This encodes CASSVDRTPYEQYF. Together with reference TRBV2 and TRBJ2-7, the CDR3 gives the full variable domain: EPEVTQTPSHQVTQMGQEVILRCVPISNHLYFYWYRQILGQKVEFLVSFYNNEISEKSEIFDDQFSVERPDGSNFTLKIRSTKLEDSAMYFCASSVDRTPYEQYFGPGTRLTVT.

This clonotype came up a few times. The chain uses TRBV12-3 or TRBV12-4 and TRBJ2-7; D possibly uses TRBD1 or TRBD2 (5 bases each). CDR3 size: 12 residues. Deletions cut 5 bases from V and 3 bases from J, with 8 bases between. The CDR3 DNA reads TGTGCCAGCAGTGGGGACGGCTACGAGCAGTACTTC. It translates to CASSGDGYEQYF.

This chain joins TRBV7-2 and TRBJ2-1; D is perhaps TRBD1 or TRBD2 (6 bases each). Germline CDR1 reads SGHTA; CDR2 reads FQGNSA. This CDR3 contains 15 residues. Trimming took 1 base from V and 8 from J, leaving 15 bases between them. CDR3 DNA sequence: TGTGCCAGCAGCTTAGATGGGTGGGGGGCGGATGAGCAGTTCTTC. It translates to CASSLDGWGADEQFF. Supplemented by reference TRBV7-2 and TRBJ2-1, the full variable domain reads GAGVSQSPSNKVTEKGKDVELRCDPISGHTALYWYRQSLGQGLEFLIYFQGNSAPDKSGLPSDRFSAERTGGSVSTLTIQRTQQEDSAVYLCASSLDGWGADEQFFGPGTRLTVL.

The CDR3 DNA is TGCGCCAGCAGCTTCAAATCGGGACTAGCGGGGGGCGGCACAGATACGCAGTATTTT. Translating it yields CASSFKSGLAGGGTDTQYF. The chain employs TRBV5-1 and TRBJ2-3, with 15 bases that match TRBD2. Per germline, CDR1 SGHRS and CDR2 YFSETQ. J gave up 1 base and V 2 bases, and 8 bases lay outside the gene matches. The CDR3 length is 19 residues. The entire variable domain, with the rest obtained from reference TRBV5-1 and TRBJ2-3, is as follows: KAGVTQTPRYLIKTRGQQVTLSCSPISGHRSVSWYQQTPGQGLQFLFEYFSETQRNKGNFPGRFSGRQFSNSRSEMNVSTLELGDSALYLCASSFKSGLAGGGTDTQYFGPGTRLTVL.

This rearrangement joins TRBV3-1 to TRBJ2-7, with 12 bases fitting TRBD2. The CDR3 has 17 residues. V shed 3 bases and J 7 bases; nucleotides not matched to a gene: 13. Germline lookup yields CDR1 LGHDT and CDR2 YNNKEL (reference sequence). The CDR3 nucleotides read TGTGCCAGCAGCCAGGACCCGACTAGCGGGAGTGTGGGGGAGCAGTACTTC. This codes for CASSQDPTSGSVGEQYF.

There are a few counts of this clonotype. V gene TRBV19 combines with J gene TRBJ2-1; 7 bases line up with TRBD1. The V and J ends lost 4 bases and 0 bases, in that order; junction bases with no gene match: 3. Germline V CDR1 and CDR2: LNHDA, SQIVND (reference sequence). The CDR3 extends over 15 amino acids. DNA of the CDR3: TGTGCCAGTAGTACGGACAGGAGCTCCTACAATGAGCAGTTCTTC. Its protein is CASSTDRSSYNEQFF.

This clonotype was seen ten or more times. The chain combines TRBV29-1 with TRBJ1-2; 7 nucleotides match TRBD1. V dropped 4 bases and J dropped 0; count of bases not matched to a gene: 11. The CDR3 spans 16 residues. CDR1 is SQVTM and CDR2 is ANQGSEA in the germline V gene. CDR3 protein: CSVAGGRGTANYGYTF. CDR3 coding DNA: TGCAGCGTTGCGGGTGGCAGGGGGACAGCTAACTATGGCTACACCTTC.